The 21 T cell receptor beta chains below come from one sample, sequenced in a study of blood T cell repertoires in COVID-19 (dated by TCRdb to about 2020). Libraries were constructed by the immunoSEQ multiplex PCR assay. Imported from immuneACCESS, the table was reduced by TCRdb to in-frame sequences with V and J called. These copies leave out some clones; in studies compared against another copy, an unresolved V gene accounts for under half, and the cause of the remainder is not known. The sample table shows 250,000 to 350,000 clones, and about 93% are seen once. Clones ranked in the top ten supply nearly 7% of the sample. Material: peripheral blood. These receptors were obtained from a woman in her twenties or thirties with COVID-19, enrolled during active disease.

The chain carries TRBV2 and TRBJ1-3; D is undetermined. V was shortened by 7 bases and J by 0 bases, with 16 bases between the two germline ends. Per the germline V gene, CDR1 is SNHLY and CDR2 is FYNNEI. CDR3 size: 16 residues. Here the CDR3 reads CASTPSAGISGNTIYF. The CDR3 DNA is TGTGCCAGCACGCCGTCGGCAGGTATCTCTGGAAACACCATATATTTT.

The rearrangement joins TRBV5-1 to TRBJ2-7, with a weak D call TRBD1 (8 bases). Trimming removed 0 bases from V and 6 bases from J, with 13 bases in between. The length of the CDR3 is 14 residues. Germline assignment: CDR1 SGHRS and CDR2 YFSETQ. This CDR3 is CASSLVDREGEQYF. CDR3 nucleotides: TGCGCCAGCAGCTTGGTGGACAGGGAGGGCGAGCAGTACTTC. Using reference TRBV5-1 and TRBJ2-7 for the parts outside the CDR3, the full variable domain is KAGVTQTPRYLIKTRGQQVTLSCSPISGHRSVSWYQQTPGQGLQFLFEYFSETQRNKGNFPGRFSGRQFSNSRSEMNVSTLELGDSALYLCASSLVDREGEQYFGPGTRLTVT.

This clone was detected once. CDR3 nucleotides: TGTGCCAGCAGTTTTAAGGGGGCAGTTAATTCACCCCTCCACTTT. Its protein product is CASSFKGAVNSPLHF. The chain carries TRBV6-5 and TRBJ1-6; 7 positions match TRBD1. The germline gives CDR1 MNHEY, CDR2 SVGAGI. The CDR3 extends over 15 amino acids. Trimming took 4 bases from V and 6 from J; bases not matched to a gene: 6.

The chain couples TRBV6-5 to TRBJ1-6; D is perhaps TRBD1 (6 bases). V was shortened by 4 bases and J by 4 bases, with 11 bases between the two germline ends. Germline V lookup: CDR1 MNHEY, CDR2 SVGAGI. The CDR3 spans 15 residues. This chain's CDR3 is CASSSDRSYNSPLHF. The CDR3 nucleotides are TGTGCCAGCAGTTCAGACAGGTCATATAATTCACCCCTCCACTTT.

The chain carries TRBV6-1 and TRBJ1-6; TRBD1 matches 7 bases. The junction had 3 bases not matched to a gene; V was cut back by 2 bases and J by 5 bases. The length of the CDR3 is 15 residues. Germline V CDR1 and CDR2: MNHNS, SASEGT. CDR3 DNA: TGTGCCAGCAGTGAAAGGGGGCCAAATAATTCACCCCTCCACTTT. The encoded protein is CASSERGPNNSPLHF.

The CDR3 bases are TGTGCCAGCAGCTTGGAAACGGGAGGGGCAGATACGCAGTATTTT. Translation gives CASSLETGGADTQYF. The chain joins TRBV5-4 to TRBJ2-3; 8 positions agree with TRBD2. Trimming took 0 bases from V and 4 from J; bases not matched to a gene: 4. The CDR3 is made up of 15 amino acids. In germline, CDR1 is SGHNT, CDR2 YYREEE (reference sequence).

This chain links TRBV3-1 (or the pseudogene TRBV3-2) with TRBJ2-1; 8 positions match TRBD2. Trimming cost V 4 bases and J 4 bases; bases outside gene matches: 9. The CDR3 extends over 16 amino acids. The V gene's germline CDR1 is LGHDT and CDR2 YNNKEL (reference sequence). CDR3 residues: CASSPNSGKEYNEQFF. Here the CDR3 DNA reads TGTGCCAGCAGCCCCAATAGCGGGAAAGAATACAATGAGCAGTTCTTC.

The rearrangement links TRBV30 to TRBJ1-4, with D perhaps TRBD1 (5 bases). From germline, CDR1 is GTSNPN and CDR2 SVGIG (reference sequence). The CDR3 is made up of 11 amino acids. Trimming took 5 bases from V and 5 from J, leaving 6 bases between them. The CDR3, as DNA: TGTGCCTGGGAGGGGAATGAAAAACTGTTTTTT. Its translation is CAWEGNEKLFF.

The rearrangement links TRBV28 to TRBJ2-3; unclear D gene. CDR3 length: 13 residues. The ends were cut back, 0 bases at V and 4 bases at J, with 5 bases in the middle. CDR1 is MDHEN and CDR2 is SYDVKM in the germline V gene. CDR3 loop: CASSLWSSDTQYF. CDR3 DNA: TGTGCCAGCAGTTTATGGTCGTCAGATACGCAGTATTTT. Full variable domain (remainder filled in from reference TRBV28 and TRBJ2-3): DVKVTQSSRYLVKRTGEKVFLECVQDMDHENMFWYRQDPGLGLRLIYFSYDVKMKEKGDIPEGYSVSREKKERFSLILESASTNQTSMYLCASSLWSSDTQYFGPGTRLTVL.

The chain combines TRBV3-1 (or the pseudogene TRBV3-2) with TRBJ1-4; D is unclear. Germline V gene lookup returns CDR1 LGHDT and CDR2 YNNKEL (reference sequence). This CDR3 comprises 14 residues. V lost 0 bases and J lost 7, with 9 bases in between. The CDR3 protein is CASSQDSVVEKLFF. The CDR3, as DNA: TGTGCCAGCAGCCAAGATTCTGTAGTTGAAAAACTGTTTTTT.

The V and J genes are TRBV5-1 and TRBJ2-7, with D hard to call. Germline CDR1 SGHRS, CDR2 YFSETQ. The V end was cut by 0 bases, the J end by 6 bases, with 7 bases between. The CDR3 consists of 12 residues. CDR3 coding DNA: TGCGCCAGCAGCTTGGCTCCGGGCGAGCAGTACTTC. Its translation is CASSLAPGEQYF.

For the CDR3, the DNA is TGTGCCAGCAGTTTATCCTACAGGGCGGAGACCCAGTACTTC. It codes for CASSLSYRAETQYF. The rearrangement links TRBV28 to TRBJ2-5, with TRBD1 as a possible D gene (6 bases). V gave up 1 base and J gave up 5 bases, with 11 bases separating them. CDR1 and CDR2 from the germline V gene are MDHEN and SYDVKM. The CDR3 spans 14 residues.

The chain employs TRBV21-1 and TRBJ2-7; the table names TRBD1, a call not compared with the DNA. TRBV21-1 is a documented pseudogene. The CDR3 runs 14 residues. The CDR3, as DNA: TGTGCCAGCAGCAGCCGACAGGGGAGTTACGAGCAGTACTTC. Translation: CASSSRQGSYEQYF.

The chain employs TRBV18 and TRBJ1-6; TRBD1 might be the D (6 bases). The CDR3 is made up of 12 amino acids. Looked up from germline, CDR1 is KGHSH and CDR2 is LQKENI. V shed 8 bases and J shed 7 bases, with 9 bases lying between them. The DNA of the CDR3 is TGTGCCAGCAAAACAGGGAATTCACCCCTCCACTTT. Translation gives CASKTGNSPLHF.

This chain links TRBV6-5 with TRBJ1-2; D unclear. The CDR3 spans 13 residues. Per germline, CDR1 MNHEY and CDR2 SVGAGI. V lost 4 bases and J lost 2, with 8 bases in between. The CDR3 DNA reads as TGTGCCAGCAGTTGGGCCACAAACTATGGCTACACCTTC. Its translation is CASSWATNYGYTF.

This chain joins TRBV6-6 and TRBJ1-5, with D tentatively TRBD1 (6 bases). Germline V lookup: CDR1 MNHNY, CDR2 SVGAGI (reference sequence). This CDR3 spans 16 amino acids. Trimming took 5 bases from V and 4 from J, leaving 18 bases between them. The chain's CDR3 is CASSQLGGPENQPQHF. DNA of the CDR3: TGTGCCAGCAGTCAACTAGGGGGACCGGAAAATCAGCCCCAGCATTTT.

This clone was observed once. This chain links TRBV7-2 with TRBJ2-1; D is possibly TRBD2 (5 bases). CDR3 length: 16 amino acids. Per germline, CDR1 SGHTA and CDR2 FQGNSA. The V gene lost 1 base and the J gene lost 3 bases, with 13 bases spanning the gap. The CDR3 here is CASSLEVGAIYNEQFF. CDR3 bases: TGTGCCAGCAGCTTAGAGGTGGGAGCAATCTACAATGAGCAGTTCTTC.

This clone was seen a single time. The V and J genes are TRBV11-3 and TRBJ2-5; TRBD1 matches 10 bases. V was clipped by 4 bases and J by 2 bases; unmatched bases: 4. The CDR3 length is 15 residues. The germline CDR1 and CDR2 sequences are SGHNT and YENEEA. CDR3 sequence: CASSYRTGGQETQYF. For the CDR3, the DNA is TGTGCCAGCAGCTACCGGACAGGGGGACAAGAGACCCAGTACTTC.

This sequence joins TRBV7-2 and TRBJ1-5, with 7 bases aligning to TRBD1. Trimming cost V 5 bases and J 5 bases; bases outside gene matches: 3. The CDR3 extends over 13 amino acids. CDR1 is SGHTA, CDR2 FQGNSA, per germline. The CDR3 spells CASSRDSHQPQHF. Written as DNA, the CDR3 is TGTGCCAGCAGCCGGGACAGCCATCAGCCCCAGCATTTT.

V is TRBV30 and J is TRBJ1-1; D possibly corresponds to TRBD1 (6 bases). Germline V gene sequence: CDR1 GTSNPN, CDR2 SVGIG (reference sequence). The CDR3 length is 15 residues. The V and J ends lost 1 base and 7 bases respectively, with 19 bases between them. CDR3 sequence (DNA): TGTGCCTGGAGTGACCCACCGGGGGGGCAAGGTGAAGCTTTCTTT. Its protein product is CAWSDPPGGQGEAFF.

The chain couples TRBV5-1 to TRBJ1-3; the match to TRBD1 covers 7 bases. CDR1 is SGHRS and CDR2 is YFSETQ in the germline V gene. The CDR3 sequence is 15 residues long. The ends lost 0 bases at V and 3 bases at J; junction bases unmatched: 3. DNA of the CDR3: TGCGCCAGCAGCTTGGAGGGGGCTAGTGGAAACACCATATATTTT. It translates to CASSLEGASGNTIYF.